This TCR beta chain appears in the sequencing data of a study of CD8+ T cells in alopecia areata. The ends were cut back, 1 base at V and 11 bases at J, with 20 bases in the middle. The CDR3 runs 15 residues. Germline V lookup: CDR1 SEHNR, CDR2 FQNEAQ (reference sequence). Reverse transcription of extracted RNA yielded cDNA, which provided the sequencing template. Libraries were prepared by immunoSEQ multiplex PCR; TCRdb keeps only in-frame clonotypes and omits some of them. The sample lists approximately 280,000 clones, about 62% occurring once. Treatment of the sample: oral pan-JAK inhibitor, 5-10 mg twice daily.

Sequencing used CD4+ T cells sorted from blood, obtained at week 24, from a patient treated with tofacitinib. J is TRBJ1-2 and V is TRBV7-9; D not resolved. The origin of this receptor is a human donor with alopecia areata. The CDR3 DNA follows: TGTGCCAGCAGCTTAGAAAGAGGGAACGCGGCGGCGTACACCTTC. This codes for CASSLERGNAAAYTF.